This entry describes one TCR beta chain. It lacks a known antigen. Base qualities are not recorded, but no much larger clone differs from it by a single base. The data derive from a study of vaccination effects on CD4 cells after COVID-19 (dated by TCRdb to the early 2020s). About the investigation overall: Each participant received two doses of an mRNA SARS-CoV-2 vaccine, either BNT162b2 or mRNA-1273. SARS-CoV-2 spike-specific CD4+ TCR repertoires were compared before and after mRNA vaccination in COVID-19 convalescent patients and in infection-naive vaccine recipients. Altogether, nine to ten COVID-19 convalescent patients and a handful of SARS-CoV-2-naive healthy vaccine recipients made up the full study. In the study, cultures from other donors were sequenced using the Oncomine TCR Beta short-read assay on an Illumina iSeq 100.

In the ViraFEST assay, PBMC were stimulated with viral peptide pools, and TCR sequencing was then used to find antigen-specific CD4+ T cell clonotypes based on their expansion. After approximately eleven days of culture, CD4+ T cells were isolated with the EasySep CD4+ T cell isolation kit. The absence of prior SARS-CoV-2 infection in healthy vaccine recipients was confirmed by negative nucleocapsid antibodies before and after vaccination. Approximately 2 million PBMC per well were cultured in IMDM with roughly 5% human AB serum, 9 to 10 IU/ml IL-2 and gentamicin, plus 10 ug/ml peptides. On days 3 and 7, half of the culture medium was replaced with fresh IL-2-containing medium. Each peptide stimulation condition was cultured in triplicate wells unless otherwise noted. Using Ficoll-Paque Plus gradient centrifugation, PBMC were separated from whole blood and then either used fresh or cryopreserved at -140C. The spike proteins of SARS-CoV-2 and of the common cold coronaviruses HCoV-NL63, HCoV-OC43 and HCoV-229E were spanned by overlapping peptide pools. The QIAamp micro DNA kit was used to extract genomic DNA from the cultured CD4+ T cells.

Broader findings and caveats from the paper: In healthy vaccine recipients, vaccine-induced clones were almost all SARS-CoV-2 mono-reactive, with only 1 of 255 cross-reactive with common cold coronaviruses. The study was limited by a small number of convalescent patients, and early post-infection timepoints were lacking. Marked clonal contraction was observed in both infection-induced and vaccine-induced clones at late post-vaccination timepoints, consistent with waning T cell responses.

Libraries came from the immunoSEQ multiplex PCR assay. DNA from the cultured, isolated CD4+ T cells was subjected to TCR beta CDR3 sequencing. From the authors' description of their analysis: Non-productive TCR sequences were removed, reads were trimmed to the CDR3 region, and CDR3s of at least 7 amino acids were retained. The MANAFEST web app was used to identify antigen-specific clonotypes by comparing expansion in peptide wells with expansion in reference cultures. For clones to be considered positive, expansion at FDR<0.05 versus reference and all other wells, an odds ratio above 5, and a frequency above 0.1% in two replicate wells were required. A clonotype was called cross-reactive if it was significantly expanded both in SARS-CoV-2 spike wells and in at least one common cold coronavirus spike condition. Using the stringdist R package, CDR3 similarity was measured by Levenshtein distance, and unrooted trees were constructed with ape in R 3.6.1. The clones in this table, taken by TCRdb from immuneACCESS, are in-frame only. Not every clone is retained; where verified, under half of the shortfall comes from an unresolved V gene, and the cause of the rest is unknown. V, J and clone size are taken as reported in that table, and D and trimming were inferred from the DNA itself. In this sample the table shows roughly 42,000 clones, roughly 70% of which occur a single time. Of the sample, approximately 30% is held by the ten largest clones.

The CDR3 runs 14 amino acids, cysteine and phenylalanine included. The retained sequence is limited to the CDR3, 42 bases, with the frame set at the first base. Unmatched junction bases come to 9, with V trimmed by 5 bases and J by 5 bases. CDR1 MDHEN and CDR2 SYDVKM were looked up in the germline V gene. The sequencing here drew on CD4+ T cells from PBMCs cultured with HCoV-OC43 spike peptides, taken before COVID-19 vaccination. The sample's cell subset or site label is to be understood as: HCoV-OC43 spike overlapping peptide pool stimulation. The sequence came from a human donor who received a COVID-19 vaccine. The chain employs TRBV28 and TRBJ2-7; 7 bases in the junction line up with TRBD1. The nucleotide sequence reads as follows: TGTGCCAGCAGTAAGACAGGGAGTCAGGACGAGCAGTACTTC. It encodes CASSKTGSQDEQYF.